These 21 T cell receptor beta chains share one sample of origin, sequenced in a study of blood T cell repertoires in COVID-19. Clones were read by immunoSEQ multiplex PCR, and TCRdb kept only the in-frame ones, dropping some. The table lists some 150,000 clones, approximately 83% of them singletons. Material: peripheral blood. The receptor source for this set is an older woman with acute or convalescent COVID-19.

The chain uses TRBV7-9 and TRBJ1-5, with TRBD1 as a possible D gene (6 bases). This CDR3 spans 14 amino acids. V was shortened by 5 bases and J by 4 bases, with 12 bases between the two germline ends. CDR1 is SEHNR, CDR2 FQNEAQ, per germline (reference sequence). The CDR3 coding sequence is TGTGCCAGCAGCCGAGGACAGATTAATCAGCCCCAGCATTTT. Its translation: CASSRGQINQPQHF. Variable domain in full (rest from reference TRBV7-9 and TRBJ1-5): DTGVSQNPRHKITKRGQNVTFRCDPISEHNRLYWYRQTLGQGPEFLTYFQNEAQLEKSRLLSDRFSAERPKGSFSTLEIQRTEQGDSAMYLCASSRGQINQPQHFGDGTRLSIL.

The chain joins TRBV4-1 to TRBJ1-4; D uncertain. Germline V lookup: CDR1 MGHRA, CDR2 YSYEKL. Trimming removed 4 bases at V and 3 bases at J, with 9 bases between. The CDR3 loop spans 14 amino acids. The chain's CDR3 is CASSLRLANEKLFF. The CDR3, as DNA: TGCGCCAGCAGCCTGCGGTTGGCTAATGAAAAACTGTTTTTT.

V usage is TRBV3-1 (or the pseudogene TRBV3-2) and J usage is TRBJ1-4, with D possibly matching TRBD1 (5 bases). The germline V and J ends were trimmed by 3 bases and 8 bases, with 16 bases remaining between them. From germline, CDR1 is LGHDT and CDR2 YNNKEL (reference sequence). The CDR3 has 15 residues. The CDR3 DNA sequence: TGTGCCAGCAGCCAGGCCTCTGGGGGAGGCGAAAAACTGTTTTTT. As protein: CASSQASGGGEKLFF.

This chain uses TRBV7-9 with TRBJ2-3; 8 nucleotides match TRBD1. CDR1 is SEHNR, CDR2 FQNEAQ, per germline (reference sequence). The junction had 7 bases not matched to a gene; V was cut back by 5 bases and J by 12 bases. This CDR3 spans 12 amino acids. The CDR3 loop reads CASSPQGQAQYF. DNA for the CDR3: TGTGCCAGCAGCCCACAGGGACAGGCACAGTATTTT. Variable domain in full (rest from reference TRBV7-9 and TRBJ2-3): DTGVSQNPRHKITKRGQNVTFRCDPISEHNRLYWYRQTLGQGPEFLTYFQNEAQLEKSRLLSDRFSAERPKGSFSTLEIQRTEQGDSAMYLCASSPQGQAQYFGPGTRLTVL.

V is TRBV10-2 and J is TRBJ1-1; D perhaps matches TRBD1 (6 bases). Germline V gives CDR1 WSHSY, CDR2 SAAADI. The CDR3 is 13 residues long. CDR3: CAAGELGNTEAFF. The CDR3 region has the DNA TGCGCGGCAGGGGAACTGGGGAACACTGAAGCTTTCTTT.

V is TRBV3-1 (or the pseudogene TRBV3-2) and J is TRBJ2-5; maybe TRBD2 (5 bases). Trimming left V 6 bases short and J 4 bases short, with 9 bases between. This CDR3 is built from 12 residues. Germline CDR1 and CDR2: LGHDT and YNNKEL (reference sequence). The CDR3 loop is CASSPSGETQYF. In DNA, the CDR3 is TGTGCCAGCAGTCCCAGCGGAGAGACCCAGTACTTC.

This clone came up a few times. The chain employs TRBV29-1 and TRBJ1-1; unclear D gene. The CDR3 spans 13 residues. Germline V gene sequence: CDR1 SQVTM, CDR2 ANQGSEA. Trimming took 2 bases from V and 9 from J, leaving 16 bases between them. CDR3 sequence: CSVEKAEYTKAFF. The CDR3 DNA reads as TGCAGCGTTGAAAAGGCGGAATATACCAAAGCTTTCTTT.

The J gene is TRBJ1-1, the V gene TRBV18; no reliable D call. The ends were cut back, 6 bases at V and 5 bases at J, with 13 bases in the middle. The CDR3 covers 13 residues. Germline V gene data show CDR1 as KGHSH and CDR2 as LQKENI. CDR3 sequence (DNA): TGTGCCAGCTCCCCCGTTCAGGATACTGAAGCTTTCTTT. It yields the protein CASSPVQDTEAFF.

The chain joins TRBV28 to TRBJ1-3; no clear D. Deletions cut 8 bases from V and 4 bases from J, with 9 bases between. Germline V CDR1 and CDR2: MDHEN, SYDVKM. This CDR3 spans 12 amino acids. The CDR3 DNA reads TGTGCCAGCGAGGGCCTCGGAAACACCATATATTTT. Amino acids: CASEGLGNTIYF.

The count of this clone is one. The genes are TRBV19 and TRBJ1-5; D is unclear. The CDR3 is 13 amino acids. V was shortened by 7 bases and J by 7 bases, with 14 bases between the two germline ends. CDR1 and CDR2 (germline): LNHDA, SQIVND (reference sequence). The CDR3 loop reads CASNGGSDQPQHF. The CDR3, as DNA: TGTGCCAGTAATGGAGGGAGCGACCAGCCCCAGCATTTT.

The V gene is TRBV19, the J gene TRBJ1-5; 10 bases are shared with TRBD1. Per germline, CDR1 LNHDA and CDR2 SQIVND (reference sequence). The CDR3 covers 16 residues. V lost 5 bases and J lost 4; bases outside the gene matches: 8. CDR3 bases: TGTGCCAGTAGTTCACAAGACAGGGGGCGAAATCAGCCCCAGCATTTT. Translating gives CASSSQDRGRNQPQHF. Combining the CDR3 with reference TRBV19 and TRBJ1-5 gives the whole variable domain DGGITQSPKYLFRKEGQNVTLSCEQNLNHDAMYWYRQDPGQGLRLIYYSQIVNDFQKGDIAEGYSVSREKKESFPLTVTSAQKNPTAFYLCASSSQDRGRNQPQHFGDGTRLSIL.

The rearrangement uses TRBV28 and TRBJ2-5; tentatively, D is TRBD2 (6 bases). The V end lost 2 bases, the J end lost 5 bases, and 15 bases lay between the germline ends. The V gene's germline CDR1 is MDHEN and CDR2 SYDVKM. The CDR3 contains 15 residues. Here the CDR3 DNA reads TGTGCCAGCAGTTTAGCCTCGGCAGGGAGGGAGACCCAGTACTTC. Amino acid sequence: CASSLASAGRETQYF.

V is TRBV7-2 and J is TRBJ2-1, with 11 positions matching TRBD2. Per germline, CDR1 SGHTA and CDR2 FQGNSA. Trimming removed 2 bases from V and 4 bases from J; junction bases left unmatched: 10. CDR3 length: 18 residues. The CDR3 nucleotides read TGTGCCAGCAGCTTATCCCTTTCAGGGACTAGCGGATACAATGAGCAGTTCTTC. It encodes CASSLSLSGTSGYNEQFF.

V is TRBV3-1 (or the pseudogene TRBV3-2) and J is TRBJ2-2; no firm D call. The CDR3 loop spans 13 amino acids. The V gene lost 4 bases and the J gene lost 4 bases, with 7 bases spanning the gap. Germline V gives CDR1 LGHDT, CDR2 YNNKEL (reference sequence). The CDR3 loop is CASSRAPTGELFF. In DNA, the CDR3 is TGTGCCAGCAGCCGGGCACCCACCGGGGAGCTGTTTTTT.

The chain joins TRBV19 to TRBJ1-5, with D possibly TRBD1 on 5 matching bases. The V and J ends lost 8 bases and 1 base respectively, with 12 bases between them. The CDR3 covers 14 residues. The germline gives CDR1 LNHDA, CDR2 SQIVND (reference sequence). In DNA form, the CDR3 reads TGTGCCAGTTCCCAAACAGGAAGCAATCAGCCCCAGCATTTT. It translates to CASSQTGSNQPQHF.

The chain recombines TRBV5-5 with TRBJ2-7; D call uncertain. The CDR3 is 14 residues long. The germline CDR1 and CDR2 sequences are SGHKS and YYEKEE (reference sequence). The V and J ends lost 4 bases and 3 bases respectively, with 14 bases between them. The CDR3 DNA reads TGTGCCAGCAGCATACCCCAGGCCTTCTACGAGCAGTACGTC. Its translation: CASSIPQAFYEQYV.

This chain connects TRBV30 to TRBJ1-5; no definite D call. The CDR3 runs to 13 residues. CDR1 is GTSNPN and CDR2 is SVGIG in the germline V gene (reference sequence). Trimming took off 0 bases at V and 6 bases at J, with 9 bases between the two ends. The CDR3 is CAWSVSGVQPQHF. The CDR3 region has the DNA TGTGCCTGGAGTGTAAGCGGTGTTCAGCCCCAGCATTTT.

The chain links TRBV2 to TRBJ1-6; the D gene is possibly TRBD1 (6 bases). V lost 6 bases, J lost 9 bases, and 18 bases lay in between. CDR3 length: 15 amino acids. Germline CDR1 and CDR2: SNHLY and FYNNEI. CDR3 sequence: CASRPWGGQLSPLHF. CDR3 bases: TGTGCCAGCAGGCCGTGGGGGGGACAACTTTCACCCCTCCACTTT.

This clone has more than one count but fewer than ten. The chain combines TRBV11-2 with TRBJ2-7; D is uncertain. With 4 bases removed from V and 4 bases from J, the gap between germline ends came to 5 bases. CDR3 length equals 11 residues. Germline-derived CDR1 and CDR2 are SGHAT and FQNNGV. Here the CDR3 reads CASSYGYEQYF. The CDR3 bases are TGTGCCAGCAGCTACGGGTACGAGCAGTACTTC.

This chain joins TRBV29-1 and TRBJ1-2, with 7 nucleotides matching TRBD1. The CDR3 runs 15 residues. Looked up from germline, CDR1 is SQVTM and CDR2 is ANQGSEA. V trimming: 3 bases; J trimming: 2 bases; junction bases outside the gene matches: 9. This chain's CDR3 is CSVEGVQGLNYGYTF. In DNA, the CDR3 is TGCAGCGTTGAGGGGGTACAGGGGCTAAACTATGGCTACACCTTC.

This clone was picked up a small number of times. The chain recombines TRBV19 with TRBJ1-2; 8 nucleotides line up with TRBD1. This CDR3 is built from 15 residues. With V trimmed by 0 bases and J by 8 bases, 8 bases remained unmatched. Germline CDR1 and CDR2: LNHDA and SQIVND (reference sequence). CDR3 sequence: CASSIDQGTGSGYTF. The CDR3 region has the DNA TGTGCCAGTAGTATAGATCAGGGGACAGGATCCGGCTACACCTTC.